This T cell receptor beta chain was captured by sequencing in a study of cytomegalovirus exposure and HLA in healthy donors. PCR was performed using 60 Vbeta and 13 Jbeta primers. TCRdb's copy holds only in-frame clones and misses some; the assay was immunoSEQ multiplex PCR. The sample holds about 150,000 clones; roughly four fifths are singletons and the top ten take approximately 6.8%. Overall study findings and caveats: A later analysis found most CMV-associated TCR beta chains apparently HLA-restricted.

Comment on this clone: Its antigen is not known.

The V and J ends lost 5 bases and 8 bases respectively, with 13 bases between them. CDR1 and CDR2 (germline): LNHNV, YYDKDF (reference sequence). The CDR3 contains 13 residues. Input material: PBMCs. The TCR originated in a man aged 25 to 40 in good health and CMV-seronegative. This sequence joins TRBV15 and TRBJ2-1; D perhaps matches TRBD2 (6 bases). The CDR3 loop is CATSGGGGYEQFF. In DNA form, the CDR3 reads TGTGCCACCAGCGGGGGTGGGGGGTATGAGCAGTTCTTC.